This T cell receptor (beta chain) was retrieved from a study of cytomegalovirus exposure and HLA in healthy donors. The study, taken as a whole, reports: Productive rates of about 90% or about 30% were seen for most TCR beta V segments in an earlier analysis. Reports indicate that TCR beta sequences accurately predicted the HLA-A and HLA-B alleles of most subjects.

Germline V gives CDR1 MGHRA, CDR2 YSYEKL. The trim removed 4 bases at V and 3 bases at J, leaving 3 bases unmatched. This CDR3 has 15 amino acids. Turning to this clone: Its antigen is not identified.

13 Jbeta primers and 60 Vbeta primers were used for the PCR. Sequenced by immunoSEQ multiplex PCR; TCRdb stores in-frame clones only, minus some. Of about 150,000 clones in the sample, roughly 73% were seen once. Sequencing was carried out using PBMCs. The rearrangement links TRBV4-1 to TRBJ2-6; 7 nucleotides align to TRBD1. The TCR sequence derives from a male donor in good health and CMV-seronegative. This CDR3 is CASSLRGLGANVLTF. Here the CDR3 DNA reads TGCGCCAGCAGCCTAAGGGGGCTTGGGGCCAACGTCCTGACTTTC.